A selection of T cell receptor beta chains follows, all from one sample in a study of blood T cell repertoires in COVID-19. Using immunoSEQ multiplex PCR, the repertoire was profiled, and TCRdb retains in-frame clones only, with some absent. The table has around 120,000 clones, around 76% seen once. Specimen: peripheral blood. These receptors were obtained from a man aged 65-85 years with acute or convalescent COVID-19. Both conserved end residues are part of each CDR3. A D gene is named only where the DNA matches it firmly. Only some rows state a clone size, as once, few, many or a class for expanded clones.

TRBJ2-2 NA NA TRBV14 TGTGCCAGCAGTTTCCAGACAGGTCCGAACACCGGGGAGCTGTTTTTT CASSFQTGPNTGELFF
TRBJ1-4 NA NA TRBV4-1 TGCGCCAGCAGCCAAGATTCTAACAGGGCGTTCCCTCTTGAAAAACTGTTTTTT CASSQDSNRAFPLEKLFF
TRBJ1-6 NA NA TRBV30 TGTGCCTGGAGTGTACGGCCAGGGGAATTGCCCCTCCACTTT CAWSVRPGELPLHF
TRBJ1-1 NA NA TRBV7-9 TGTGCCAGCAGGGAACGGGGGGTTCGGGACACTGAAGCTTTCTTT CASRERGVRDTEAFF
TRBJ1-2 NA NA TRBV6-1 TGTGCCAGCAGTGAAGTAGCGAGTTCCTATGGCTACACCTTC CASSEVASSYGYTF
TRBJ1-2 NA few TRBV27 TGTGCCAGCAGTACAGGGATAGGCTATGGCTACACCTTC CASSTGIGYGYTF
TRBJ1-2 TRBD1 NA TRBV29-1 TGCAGCGCGGAGGACAGGGCAGAGGGCTACACCTTC CSAEDRAEGYTF
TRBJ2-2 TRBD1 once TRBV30 TGTGCCTGGAACCCACAGGGGCAAGGCACCGGGGAGCTGTTTTTT CAWNPQGQGTGELFF
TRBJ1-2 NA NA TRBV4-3 TGCGCCAGCAGCCAAGGCGGGGGGGGGCAGCCTCAAGGCTACACCTTC CASSQGGGGQPQGYTF
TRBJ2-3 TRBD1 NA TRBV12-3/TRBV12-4 TGTGCCATTAGGGACAGGGCCACAGATACGCAGTATTTT CAIRDRATDTQYF
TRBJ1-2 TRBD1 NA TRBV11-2 TGTGCCAGCAGCTACACCGGGACAGGGGTGGATGGCTACACCTTC CASSYTGTGVDGYTF
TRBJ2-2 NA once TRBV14 TGTGCCAGCAGCCAAGGTGTCAGGGGGGCCGGGGAGCTGTTTTTT CASSQGVRGAGELFF
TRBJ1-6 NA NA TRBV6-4 TGTGCCAGCAGTGTGACGGAGGATTCACCCCTCCACTTT CASSVTEDSPLHF
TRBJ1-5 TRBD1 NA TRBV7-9 TGTGCCAGCAGCCGGGGACAGGGGGCCCAGCCCCAGCATTTT CASSRGQGAQPQHF
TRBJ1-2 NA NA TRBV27 TGTGCCAGCAGTTTATCCGGGTATGGCTACACCTTC CASSLSGYGYTF
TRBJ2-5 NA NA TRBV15 TGTGCCACCAGCAGGGAGGGACCTCCGTACCAAGAGACCCAGTACTTC CATSREGPPYQETQYF
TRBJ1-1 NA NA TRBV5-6 TGTGCCAGCAGCACCCCATGGGGAGGCACTGAAGCTTTCTTT CASSTPWGGTEAFF
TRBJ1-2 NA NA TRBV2 TGTGCCAGCAGCTCGTCGTATTTGACAGGCCCTTTGGGCTACACCTTC CASSSSYLTGPLGYTF
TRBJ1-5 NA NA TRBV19 TGTGCCAGTAGTATAAAAAGTACAGGCGGACAGCCCCAGCATTTT CASSIKSTGGQPQHF
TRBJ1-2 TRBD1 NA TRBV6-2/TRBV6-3 TGTGCCAGCAGTTACGCAGGGGGCAGGTTTGGCTACACCTTC CASSYAGGRFGYTF
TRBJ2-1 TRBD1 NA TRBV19 TGTGCCAGTAGTATTAAAGGAGGACAGGGGGCGATTAATGAGCAGTTCTTC CASSIKGGQGAINEQFF
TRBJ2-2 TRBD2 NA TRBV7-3 TGTGCCAGCAGCCTAGGACTAGCGGAAACCGGGGAGCTGTTTTTT CASSLGLAETGELFF
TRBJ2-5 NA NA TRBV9 TGTGCCAGCAGCAAAACAGGGCACCAAGAGACCCAGTACTTC CASSKTGHQETQYF
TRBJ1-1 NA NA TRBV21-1 TGTGCCAGCAGCACGCAACAGGGGAACACTGAAGCTTTCTTT CASSTQQGNTEAFF
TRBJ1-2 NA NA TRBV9 TGTGCCAGCAGCGTAGCCAGACAGGCGATTAACTATGGCTACACCTTC CASSVARQAINYGYTF
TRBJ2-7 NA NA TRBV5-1 TGCGCCAGCAGCTTGGGGCAGGGAGGCTACGAGCAGTACTTC CASSLGQGGYEQYF
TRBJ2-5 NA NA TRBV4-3 TGCGCCAGCAGCCAAGATCTGCGGCAGCAAGAGACCCAGTACTTC CASSQDLRQQETQYF
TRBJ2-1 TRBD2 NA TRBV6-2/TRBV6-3 TGTGCCAGCAGTTACTCCCGTGGGGCTAGCGGGGGCTACAATGAGCAGTTCTTC CASSYSRGASGGYNEQFF
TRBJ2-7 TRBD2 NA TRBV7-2 TGTGCCAGCAGCTCGGGACTAGGCTTTCCCGAGCAGTACTTC CASSSGLGFPEQYF
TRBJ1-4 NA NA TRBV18 TGTGCCAGCTCGCCCCGGGGGGGGCCTAATGAAAAACTGTTTTTT CASSPRGGPNEKLFF
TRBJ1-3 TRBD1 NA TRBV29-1 TGCAGCGTTGGTCGGGACAGGGCTGGAAACACCATATATTTT CSVGRDRAGNTIYF
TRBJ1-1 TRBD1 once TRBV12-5 TGTGCTAGTGGCCCGAATACAGGGGTCACTGAAGCTTTCTTT CASGPNTGVTEAFF
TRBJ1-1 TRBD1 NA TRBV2 TGTGCCAGCAGTGGACAGGGCCGGGGGAACACTGAAGCTTTCTTT CASSGQGRGNTEAFF
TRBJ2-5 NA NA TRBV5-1 TGCGCCAGCAGCTTGGCGTGGCAGGCGCAAGAGACCCAGTACTTC CASSLAWQAQETQYF
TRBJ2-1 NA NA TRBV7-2 TGTGCCAGCAGTTCGGGAGTTTCCAATGAGCAGTTCTTC CASSSGVSNEQFF
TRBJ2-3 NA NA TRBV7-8 TGTGCCAGCAGCTTAGCCGCGGGGCGAAGAGCCACAGATACGCAGTATTTT CASSLAAGRRATDTQYF
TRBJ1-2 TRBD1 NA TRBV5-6 TGTGCCTCCAGTCGGGACAGCCTGGGGTATGGCTACACCTTC CASSRDSLGYGYTF
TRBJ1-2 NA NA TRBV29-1 TGCAGCGTCAAACAGGGTGATGGGTATGGCTACACCTTC CSVKQGDGYGYTF
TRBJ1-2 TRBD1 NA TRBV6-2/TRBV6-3 TGTGCCAGCAGTGCCGACAGGGAAGATGGCTACACCTTC CASSADREDGYTF
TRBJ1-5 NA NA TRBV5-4 TGTGCCAGCAGCTTGGCGGGGGACAATCAGCCCCAGCATTTT CASSLAGDNQPQHF
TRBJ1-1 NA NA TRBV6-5 TGTGCCAGCAGTTACGGCAGGGGGAACACTGAAGCTTTCTTT CASSYGRGNTEAFF
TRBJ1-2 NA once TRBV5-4 TGTGCCAGCAGCTCGTGGGCCATCGGCTATGGCTACACCTTC CASSSWAIGYGYTF
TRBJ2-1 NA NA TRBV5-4 TGTGCCAGCAGTCATGACCAAGACTTCTACAATGAGCAGTTCTTC CASSHDQDFYNEQFF
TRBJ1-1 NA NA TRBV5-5 TGTGCCAGCAGCTTGGCCGGGGATGGCGAAGCTTTCTTT CASSLAGDGEAFF
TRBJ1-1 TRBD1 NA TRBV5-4 TGTGCCAGCAGCGGGACAGCCGCGAACACTGAAGCTTTCTTT CASSGTAANTEAFF
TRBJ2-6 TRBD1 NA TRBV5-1 TGCGCCAGCAGCCGACAGGGGGGCACTGGGGCCAACGTCCTGACTTTC CASSRQGGTGANVLTF
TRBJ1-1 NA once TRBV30 TGTGCCTGGAGTGTACTTATCGGTGACACTGAAGCTTTCTTT CAWSVLIGDTEAFF
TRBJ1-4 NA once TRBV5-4 TGTGCCAGCAGCTTTGGCCGTGCAACTAATGAAAAACTGTTTTTT CASSFGRATNEKLFF